A selection of T cell receptor beta chains follows, all from one sample in a study of T cell responses to AZD1222 COVID-19 vaccine. Repertoires were generated with immunoSEQ multiplex PCR, while TCRdb's copy carries only in-frame clones and drops some. The table lists roughly 180,000 clones, around 90% of them singletons. The sample consisted of peripheral blood, taken on day 0 of AZD1222 vaccination. The receptors here all came from an adult in good health. CDR3s include the opening cysteine and the closing phenylalanine or tryptophan. Fields, in order: CDR3 DNA, CDR3 protein, V gene, J gene, D gene, clone size. A D gene is named only where the DNA matches it firmly. Not every row has a clone size; where given, it reads once, few, many or a size class.

CDR3 DNA: TGTGCCAGCAGCTTAGAGTGGGGAGGTCAGCCCCAGCATTTT; CDR3 protein: CASSLEWGGQPQHF; V gene: TRBV7-9; J gene: TRBJ1-5; D gene: -; clone size: -
CDR3 DNA: TGTGCCAGCCTGGGTTATAGCAATCAGCCCCAGCATTTT; CDR3 protein: CASLGYSNQPQHF; V gene: TRBV28; J gene: TRBJ1-5; D gene: -; clone size: -
CDR3 DNA: TGCGCCAGCAGCCAAGAGGGACCGAACACTGAAGCTTTCTTT; CDR3 protein: CASSQEGPNTEAFF; V gene: TRBV4-3; J gene: TRBJ1-1; D gene: -; clone size: -
CDR3 DNA: TGTGCCAGCAGTCCCCCCCTAAGACAGGTACCACAGGAGCCCCAGCATTTT; CDR3 protein: CASSPPLRQVPQEPQHF; V gene: TRBV28; J gene: TRBJ1-5; D gene: -; clone size: once
CDR3 DNA: TGTGCCAGCCGTCGACAGATGAGCTCCTATAATTCACCCCTCCACTTT; CDR3 protein: CASRRQMSSYNSPLHF; V gene: TRBV6-6; J gene: TRBJ1-6; D gene: -; clone size: -
CDR3 DNA: TGTGCCAGCAGCTTAACAGATACGCAGTATTTT; CDR3 protein: CASSLTDTQYF; V gene: TRBV5-6; J gene: TRBJ2-3; D gene: -; clone size: -
CDR3 DNA: TGTGCCAGCAGCGTAGGGGGAGGGGTCGTCTACACCTTC; CDR3 protein: CASSVGGGVVYTF; V gene: TRBV9; J gene: TRBJ1-2; D gene: -; clone size: -
CDR3 DNA: TGTGCCAGCAGCAACTACCGGGACAGGCTTCGCTATGGCTACACCTTC; CDR3 protein: CASSNYRDRLRYGYTF; V gene: TRBV21-1; J gene: TRBJ1-2; D gene: -; clone size: -
CDR3 DNA: TGCGCCAGCAGCTTGGGAGGGGTTTCGAATTCACCCCTCCACTTT; CDR3 protein: CASSLGGVSNSPLHF; V gene: TRBV5-1; J gene: TRBJ1-6; D gene: -; clone size: -
CDR3 DNA: TGTGCCAGCAGCTTATCTGGGGGCATGAACACTGAAGCTTTCTTT; CDR3 protein: CASSLSGGMNTEAFF; V gene: TRBV7-8; J gene: TRBJ1-1; D gene: -; clone size: -
CDR3 DNA: TGTGCCAGCAGCCCACGGACTAGCGAAGAGACCCAGTACTTC; CDR3 protein: CASSPRTSEETQYF; V gene: TRBV7-8; J gene: TRBJ2-5; D gene: TRBD2; clone size: once
CDR3 DNA: TGTGCCAGCAGAGCGGACGGGGGGAATGGCTACACCTTC; CDR3 protein: CASRADGGNGYTF; V gene: TRBV2; J gene: TRBJ1-2; D gene: -; clone size: -
CDR3 DNA: TGTGCTAGTGGTTTGGTACAGGGGGTACTAAATGGCTACACCTTC; CDR3 protein: CASGLVQGVLNGYTF; V gene: TRBV12-5; J gene: TRBJ1-2; D gene: TRBD1; clone size: -
CDR3 DNA: TGTGCCAGCAGCACTACAGGGTACACTGAAGCTTTCTTT; CDR3 protein: CASSTTGYTEAFF; V gene: TRBV28; J gene: TRBJ1-1; D gene: -; clone size: -
CDR3 DNA: TGTGCCAGCAGTGAATGGGAGTCGGGTGACAGCTACAATGAGCAGTTCTTC; CDR3 protein: CASSEWESGDSYNEQFF; V gene: TRBV25-1; J gene: TRBJ2-1; D gene: -; clone size: -
CDR3 DNA: TGTGCCAGCACCTCCCCGGGACATGGCACTGAAGCTTTCTTT; CDR3 protein: CASTSPGHGTEAFF; V gene: TRBV6-5; J gene: TRBJ1-1; D gene: -; clone size: -
CDR3 DNA: TGTGCCAGCAGTACGGGACAGACAGAAAAACTGTTTTTT; CDR3 protein: CASSTGQTEKLFF; V gene: TRBV6-2/TRBV6-3; J gene: TRBJ1-4; D gene: TRBD1; clone size: -
CDR3 DNA: TGTGCCAGCAGCCAGTCGGACATTCGGGTAGGTGAAGCTTTCTTT; CDR3 protein: CASSQSDIRVGEAFF; V gene: TRBV11-2; J gene: TRBJ1-1; D gene: -; clone size: -
CDR3 DNA: TGTGCCAGCAGCTTAGATCGCTCATATGGCTACACCTTC; CDR3 protein: CASSLDRSYGYTF; V gene: TRBV11-2; J gene: TRBJ1-2; D gene: -; clone size: -
CDR3 DNA: TGTGCCAGCAGCCAAATGGGGGAGGCTCAGCCCCAGCATTTT; CDR3 protein: CASSQMGEAQPQHF; V gene: TRBV3-1/TRBV3-2; J gene: TRBJ1-5; D gene: -; clone size: -
CDR3 DNA: TGTGCCAGCAGAACAACGTACCAGTACGGAGGGACAGGGGACAATCAGCCCCAGCATTTT; CDR3 protein: CASRTTYQYGGTGDNQPQHF; V gene: TRBV27; J gene: TRBJ1-5; D gene: TRBD1; clone size: -
CDR3 DNA: TGTGCCAGCAGCCCTACCGGACAGGATGGGCAGCCCCAGCATTTT; CDR3 protein: CASSPTGQDGQPQHF; V gene: TRBV11-2; J gene: TRBJ1-5; D gene: TRBD1; clone size: -
CDR3 DNA: TGTGCCAGCAGCGGCGGGGTAGGCTACACCTTC; CDR3 protein: CASSGGVGYTF; V gene: TRBV6-5; J gene: TRBJ1-2; D gene: -; clone size: -